These T cell receptor beta chains were read from a single sample in a study of Ad26.COV2.S vaccination and SARS-CoV-2 variants. Using immunoSEQ multiplex PCR, the repertoire was profiled, and TCRdb retains in-frame clones only, with some absent. Of 150,000 to 200,000 clones detected, around 85% appear once; the ten largest clones hold less than 6%. The source was peripheral blood, collected after recovery from COVID-19. All receptors derive from a human donor who had recovered from COVID-19. The CDR3 runs from the conserved cysteine through the conserved F or W. Fields, in order: clone size, V gene, D gene, J gene, CDR3 DNA, CDR3 protein. The D gene is left open where the match is weak. A row's size may be missing; if present it is once, few, many or a size class.

abundance: -
v_gene: TRBV29-1
d_gene: -
j_gene: TRBJ2-1
CDR3nt: TGCAGCGTTGAAGGAGGGGGAGGGCTCTACAATGAGCAGTTCTTC
CDR3aa: CSVEGGGGLYNEQFF

abundance: once
v_gene: TRBV11-3
d_gene: -
j_gene: TRBJ1-1
CDR3nt: TGTGCCAGCAGCTTATATGAGAACACTGAAGCTTTCTTT
CDR3aa: CASSLYENTEAFF

abundance: -
v_gene: TRBV14
d_gene: -
j_gene: TRBJ1-4
CDR3nt: TGTGCCAGCAGCCAAGATTGGGGGAGAGGAGAAAAACTGTTTTTT
CDR3aa: CASSQDWGRGEKLFF

abundance: -
v_gene: TRBV24-1
d_gene: -
j_gene: TRBJ2-2
CDR3nt: TGTGCCACCAGTGACGCCGGGACCTCCACCGGGGAGCTGTTTTTT
CDR3aa: CATSDAGTSTGELFF

abundance: once
v_gene: TRBV5-1
d_gene: -
j_gene: TRBJ1-4
CDR3nt: TGCGCCAGCAGCTTGGCCGGAGGCAGGGTAATGGAAAAACTGTTTTTT
CDR3aa: CASSLAGGRVMEKLFF

abundance: -
v_gene: TRBV13
d_gene: -
j_gene: TRBJ2-1
CDR3nt: TGTGCCAGCAGCTTCCCGACGCAGGGGCGGGATGAGCAGTTCTTC
CDR3aa: CASSFPTQGRDEQFF

abundance: -
v_gene: TRBV29-1
d_gene: -
j_gene: TRBJ2-7
CDR3nt: TGCAGCGTCCTAGGGGGCTACGAGCAGTACTTC
CDR3aa: CSVLGGYEQYF

abundance: -
v_gene: TRBV19
d_gene: TRBD2
j_gene: TRBJ2-5
CDR3nt: TGTGCCAGTAGTATTCGACTAGCGGGGGTGAAAGAGACCCAGTACTTC
CDR3aa: CASSIRLAGVKETQYF

abundance: -
v_gene: TRBV24-1
d_gene: TRBD1
j_gene: TRBJ2-5
CDR3nt: TGTGCCACCAGTGATTCAGGGGGCGGCGAGACCCAGTACTTC
CDR3aa: CATSDSGGGETQYF

abundance: -
v_gene: TRBV5-6
d_gene: -
j_gene: TRBJ1-2
CDR3nt: TGTGCCAGCAGCTTGACGGGATCCAACTATGGCTACACCTTC
CDR3aa: CASSLTGSNYGYTF

abundance: -
v_gene: TRBV30
d_gene: -
j_gene: TRBJ2-7
CDR3nt: TGTGCCTGGAGCCTACGGTACTACGAGCAGTACTTC
CDR3aa: CAWSLRYYEQYF

abundance: -
v_gene: TRBV7-2
d_gene: TRBD2
j_gene: TRBJ2-2
CDR3nt: TGTGCCAGCAGCCCGGGACTAGCGGGGGGAAACACCGGGGAGCTGTTTTTT
CDR3aa: CASSPGLAGGNTGELFF

abundance: -
v_gene: TRBV18
d_gene: -
j_gene: TRBJ1-1
CDR3nt: TGTGCCAGCTCACAGCTGAACACTGAAGCTTTCTTT
CDR3aa: CASSQLNTEAFF

abundance: -
v_gene: TRBV25-1
d_gene: -
j_gene: TRBJ2-3
CDR3nt: TGTGCCAGCAGTGATTCTAACACAGATACGCAGTATTTT
CDR3aa: CASSDSNTDTQYF

abundance: -
v_gene: TRBV7-8
d_gene: TRBD2
j_gene: TRBJ2-5
CDR3nt: TGTGCCAGCAGCTTTACTCCTAGCGGGGAGGCGGGGGAGACCCAGTACTTC
CDR3aa: CASSFTPSGEAGETQYF

abundance: -
v_gene: TRBV10-3
d_gene: -
j_gene: TRBJ1-5
CDR3nt: TGTGCCATCAGTGGGAAGGACTGGAATCAGCCCCAGCATTTT
CDR3aa: CAISGKDWNQPQHF

abundance: -
v_gene: TRBV5-6
d_gene: -
j_gene: TRBJ1-4
CDR3nt: TGTGCCAGCAGCCAAGAATTGAGGGGTGAAAAACTGTTTTTT
CDR3aa: CASSQELRGEKLFF

abundance: -
v_gene: TRBV7-2
d_gene: TRBD1
j_gene: TRBJ2-2
CDR3nt: TGTGCCAGCAGCACTGACGGACAGGGGAAAGCCGGGGAGCTGTTTTTT
CDR3aa: CASSTDGQGKAGELFF

abundance: -
v_gene: TRBV7-3
d_gene: TRBD2
j_gene: TRBJ2-3
CDR3nt: TGTGCCAGCAGCCCTCGGCAGCGGGGGGATACGCAGTATTTT
CDR3aa: CASSPRQRGDTQYF

abundance: -
v_gene: TRBV5-3
d_gene: TRBD1
j_gene: TRBJ1-2
CDR3nt: TGTGCCAGAAGCAATCCCGGGACAGGGGGCGTCGAGGGCTATGGCTACACCTTC
CDR3aa: CARSNPGTGGVEGYGYTF

abundance: few
v_gene: TRBV10-2
d_gene: -
j_gene: TRBJ2-1
CDR3nt: TGCGCCAGCAGTGAGTCAAGACTAGAAGGGGGTGAGCAGTTCTTC
CDR3aa: CASSESRLEGGEQFF

abundance: -
v_gene: TRBV18
d_gene: -
j_gene: TRBJ1-5
CDR3nt: TGTGCCAGCTCACCCCGGGGTCAGCCCCAGCATTTT
CDR3aa: CASSPRGQPQHF

abundance: -
v_gene: TRBV18
d_gene: -
j_gene: TRBJ2-7
CDR3nt: TGTGCCAGCTCACCATACAGGGATGGCGAGCAGTACTTC
CDR3aa: CASSPYRDGEQYF

abundance: -
v_gene: TRBV14
d_gene: TRBD2
j_gene: TRBJ2-3
CDR3nt: TGTGCCAGCAGCCCCACGGGGGGGTTAGGCGGAGATACGCAGTATTTT
CDR3aa: CASSPTGGLGGDTQYF

abundance: -
v_gene: TRBV28
d_gene: TRBD1
j_gene: TRBJ1-5
CDR3nt: TGTGCCAGCAGTTCCGGACAGGGGGGTTATCAGCCCCAGCATTTT
CDR3aa: CASSSGQGGYQPQHF

abundance: -
v_gene: TRBV9
d_gene: -
j_gene: TRBJ1-3
CDR3nt: TGTGCCAGCAGCGCCTTAACCTCTGGAAACACCATATATTTT
CDR3aa: CASSALTSGNTIYF

abundance: once
v_gene: TRBV19
d_gene: TRBD1
j_gene: TRBJ2-3
CDR3nt: TGTGCCAGTAGTGATGGACAGGGCATGAGCACAGATACGCAGTATTTT
CDR3aa: CASSDGQGMSTDTQYF

abundance: -
v_gene: TRBV6-4
d_gene: -
j_gene: TRBJ1-5
CDR3nt: TGTGCCAGCAGTGACCTACAGGGAGGGGGTCAGCCCCAGCATTTT
CDR3aa: CASSDLQGGGQPQHF

abundance: -
v_gene: TRBV7-2
d_gene: -
j_gene: TRBJ2-3
CDR3nt: TGTGCCAGCAGCTTCACGGGGGCGAGCACAGATACACAGTATTTT
CDR3aa: CASSFTGASTDTQYF

abundance: -
v_gene: TRBV12-3/TRBV12-4
d_gene: -
j_gene: TRBJ2-1
CDR3nt: TGTGCCAGCGTTTGGGGGGTCAATGAGCAGTTCTTC
CDR3aa: CASVWGVNEQFF

abundance: -
v_gene: TRBV4-2
d_gene: -
j_gene: TRBJ2-1
CDR3nt: TGTGCCAGCAGCCAAGACCACACAGGGCTCAATGAGCAGTTCTTC
CDR3aa: CASSQDHTGLNEQFF

abundance: -
v_gene: TRBV30
d_gene: -
j_gene: TRBJ1-1
CDR3nt: TGTGCCTGGAGCAAGCCTTGGGTAGGGGACACTGAAGCTTTCTTT
CDR3aa: CAWSKPWVGDTEAFF

abundance: -
v_gene: TRBV11-2
d_gene: -
j_gene: TRBJ2-1
CDR3nt: TGTGCCAGCAGCTCGGTACAGGGTAGGAATGAGCAGTTCTTC
CDR3aa: CASSSVQGRNEQFF

abundance: -
v_gene: TRBV5-1
d_gene: TRBD2
j_gene: TRBJ2-3
CDR3nt: TGCGCCAGCAGCCCGACTAGCGGGGGCCCCACCAGGGATACGCAGTATTTT
CDR3aa: CASSPTSGGPTRDTQYF

abundance: -
v_gene: TRBV5-8
d_gene: -
j_gene: TRBJ1-2
CDR3nt: TGTGCCAGCAGCGTCTGGGGGGCGCCAGGCTATGGCTACACCTTC
CDR3aa: CASSVWGAPGYGYTF

abundance: -
v_gene: TRBV7-6
d_gene: TRBD2
j_gene: TRBJ2-5
CDR3nt: TGTGCCAGCAGCTCGGGACTACCGGTCGATCCCCAGTACTTC
CDR3aa: CASSSGLPVDPQYF

abundance: -
v_gene: TRBV6-5
d_gene: -
j_gene: TRBJ2-3
CDR3nt: TGTGCCAGCAGTCGTATCTCTAGCACAGATACGCAGTATTTT
CDR3aa: CASSRISSTDTQYF

abundance: -
v_gene: TRBV14
d_gene: TRBD1
j_gene: TRBJ2-7
CDR3nt: TGTGCCAGCAGCCAAAAAACCGGGACAGTATCCTACGAGCAGTACTTC
CDR3aa: CASSQKTGTVSYEQYF

abundance: -
v_gene: TRBV9
d_gene: -
j_gene: TRBJ2-1
CDR3nt: TGTGCCAGCAGCCCCCTTCCCACGGGACACCCGGACAATGAGCAGTTCTTC
CDR3aa: CASSPLPTGHPDNEQFF

abundance: -
v_gene: TRBV7-3
d_gene: TRBD2
j_gene: TRBJ2-5
CDR3nt: TGTGCCAGCAGCTTAGGGACGGGAGGGACCCAGTACTTC
CDR3aa: CASSLGTGGTQYF